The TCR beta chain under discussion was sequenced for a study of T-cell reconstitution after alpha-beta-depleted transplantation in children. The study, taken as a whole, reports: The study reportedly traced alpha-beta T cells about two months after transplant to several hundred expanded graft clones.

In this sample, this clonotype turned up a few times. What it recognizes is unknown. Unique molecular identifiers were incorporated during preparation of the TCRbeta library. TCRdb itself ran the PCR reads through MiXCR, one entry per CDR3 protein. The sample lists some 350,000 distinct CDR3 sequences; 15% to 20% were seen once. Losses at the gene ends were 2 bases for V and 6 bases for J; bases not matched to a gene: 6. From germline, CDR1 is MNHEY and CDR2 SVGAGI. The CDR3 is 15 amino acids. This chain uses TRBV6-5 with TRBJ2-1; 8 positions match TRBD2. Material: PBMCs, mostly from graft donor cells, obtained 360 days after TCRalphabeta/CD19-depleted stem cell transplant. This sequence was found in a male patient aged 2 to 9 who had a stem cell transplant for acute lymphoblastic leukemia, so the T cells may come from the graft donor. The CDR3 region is CASSYGTSYGNEQFF. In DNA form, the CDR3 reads TGTGCCAGCAGTTACGGGACTAGTTATGGCAATGAGCAGTTCTTC.